These 31 T cell receptor beta chains originate from one sample sequenced in a study of cytomegalovirus exposure and HLA in healthy donors. PCR amplification relied on 60 Vbeta primers (plus 13 Jbeta primers). The table came from immunoSEQ multiplex PCR; TCRdb's copy has only in-frame clones and leaves some out. This table has under 150,000 clones, roughly four fifths appearing once. Sequenced: PBMCs. The receptors here all came from a girl aged 2 to 9 in good health and CMV-seronegative.

This rearrangement joins TRBV18 to TRBJ2-7, with 9 positions matching TRBD1. CDR1 is KGHSH and CDR2 is LQKENI in the germline V gene. The J segment lost 3 bases and the V segment lost 1 base, leaving 7 bases of the junction unmatched. The CDR3 runs to 16 residues. The CDR3 here is CASSPQLDRGFYEQYF. The CDR3 DNA reads TGTGCCAGCTCACCACAATTGGACAGGGGATTCTACGAGCAGTACTTC.

This clone showed up just a few times. The rearrangement joins TRBV5-1 to TRBJ2-6, with D perhaps TRBD2 (6 bases). Germline CDR1 reads SGHRS; CDR2 reads YFSETQ. The CDR3 covers 15 residues. V was trimmed by 5 bases and J by 1 base, leaving 10 bases between them. This chain's CDR3 is CASSVGGSGANVLTF. DNA for the CDR3: TGCGCCAGCAGTGTCGGGGGTTCTGGGGCCAACGTCCTGACTTTC. The full variable domain, in which reference TRBV5-1 and TRBJ2-6 provide the parts outside the CDR3, is KAGVTQTPRYLIKTRGQQVTLSCSPISGHRSVSWYQQTPGQGLQFLFEYFSETQRNKGNFPGRFSGRQFSNSRSEMNVSTLELGDSALYLCASSVGGSGANVLTFGAGSRLTVL.

The J gene is TRBJ2-7, the V gene TRBV29-1, with TRBD2 matching over 9 bases. The germline V gene has CDR1 SQVTM and CDR2 ANQGSEA. The V and J ends lost 5 bases and 1 base, in that order; junction bases with no gene match: 3. This CDR3 comprises 13 residues. As DNA, the CDR3 is TGCAGCGTTCACCTAGCGGGGTCCTACGAGCAGTACTTC. Protein product: CSVHLAGSYEQYF.

This CDR3 reads CSVLYSTGEFTGELFF. As DNA, the CDR3 is TGCAGCGTTCTGTATTCGACAGGGGAATTCACCGGGGAGCTGTTTTTT. V gene TRBV29-1 combines with J gene TRBJ2-2; 8 positions agree with TRBD1. Germline CDR1 reads SQVTM; CDR2 reads ANQGSEA. CDR3 size: 16 residues. The V segment lost 5 bases and the J segment 4 bases; nucleotides outside the gene matches: 12.

The gene calls are TRBV25-1 and TRBJ2-1, with 12 bases identical to TRBD1. Trimming cost V 5 bases and J 4 bases; bases outside gene matches: 12. Per the germline V gene, CDR1 is MGHDK and CDR2 is SYGVNS. The CDR3 runs 18 residues. CDR3 region: CASSKTGTGGGSYNEQFF. CDR3 DNA: TGTGCCAGCAGTAAAACCGGGACAGGGGGCGGGTCTTACAATGAGCAGTTCTTC.

This rearrangement joins TRBV4-2 to TRBJ2-2, with D hard to call. Germline V CDR1 and CDR2: LGHNA, YNFKEQ. This CDR3 spans 15 amino acids. Trimming pared 0 bases from V and 5 bases from J, leaving 10 bases between. As DNA, the CDR3 is TGTGCCAGCAGCCAAGATCGGTACGGGACCGGGGAGCTGTTTTTT. Protein product: CASSQDRYGTGELFF.

In its sample, this clone was seen once. This sequence joins TRBV15 and TRBJ1-3; D ambiguous. In germline, CDR1 is LNHNV, CDR2 YYDKDF (reference sequence). The CDR3 is made up of 17 amino acids. With 1 base removed from V and 0 bases from J, the gap between germline ends came to 13 bases. The CDR3 DNA is TGTGCCACCAGCAGAGTTGAGAGCCCGTACTCTGGAAACACCATATATTTT. It specifies CATSRVESPYSGNTIYF.

This chain connects TRBV19 to TRBJ2-2; D unresolved. V shed 1 base and J shed 6 bases, with 9 bases lying between them. Germline CDR1 is LNHDA and CDR2 is SQIVND (reference sequence). The CDR3 has 14 amino acids. The CDR3 sequence is CASSIGSLAGELFF. CDR3 bases: TGTGCCAGTAGTATAGGTAGTTTGGCCGGGGAGCTGTTTTTT.

The rearrangement uses TRBV5-1 and TRBJ2-1, with TRBD2 matching over 7 bases. Germline values: CDR1 SGHRS, CDR2 YFSETQ. The CDR3 is 17 amino acids. V lost 1 base and J lost 4; bases outside the gene matches: 11. The CDR3 protein is CASSLTPGGRGYNEQFF. The DNA of the CDR3 is TGCGCCAGCAGCTTGACCCCCGGCGGGAGAGGTTACAATGAGCAGTTCTTC.

The chain recombines TRBV7-2 with TRBJ2-5; tentative D call: TRBD2 (6 bases). Trimming removed 5 bases at V and 3 bases at J, with 10 bases between. This CDR3 is 13 amino acids long. Germline CDR1 reads SGHTA; CDR2 reads FQGNSA. The chain's CDR3 is CASSPRTKETQYF. The CDR3 DNA reads as TGTGCCAGCAGCCCTAGGACTAAAGAGACCCAGTACTTC.

This chain uses TRBV15 with TRBJ1-1, with TRBD1 matching over 12 bases. This CDR3 has 17 residues. Germline V gives CDR1 LNHNV, CDR2 YYDKDF (reference sequence). J was trimmed by 5 bases and V by 6 bases; bases with no gene match: 13. The CDR3 DNA reads TGTGCCACCAGTGGTGGAATGGGACAGGGGGCTAGGACTGAAGCTTTCTTT. Amino acids: CATSGGMGQGARTEAFF. Using reference TRBV15 and TRBJ1-1 for the parts outside the CDR3, the full variable domain is DAMVIQNPRYQVTQFGKPVTLSCSQTLNHNVMYWYQQKSSQAPKLLFHYYDKDFNNEADTPDNFQSRRPNTSFCFLDIRSPGLGDTAMYLCATSGGMGQGARTEAFFGQGTRLTVV.

The chain has TRBV27 and TRBJ2-2, with a weak D call TRBD2 (6 bases). Germline V gives CDR1 MNHEY, CDR2 SMNVEV (reference sequence). The ends were cut back, 0 bases at V and 1 base at J, with 6 bases in the middle. The CDR3 is 15 amino acids. The chain's CDR3 is CASSLSGGNTGELFF. The CDR3 DNA reads TGTGCCAGCAGTTTATCGGGAGGGAACACCGGGGAGCTGTTTTTT.

A single count supports this clone. The gene calls are TRBV4-1 and TRBJ2-1; TRBD1 is a possible D gene (6 bases). Looked up from germline, CDR1 is MGHRA and CDR2 is YSYEKL. V lost 0 bases to trimming and J lost 7 bases, with 25 bases between them. CDR3 length equals 19 residues. CDR3 nucleotide sequence: TGCGCCAGCAGCCAAGATCAAGAGGGGGTGAGGGGCCGGGGAAATGAGCAGTTCTTC. Protein sequence: CASSQDQEGVRGRGNEQFF.

CDR3: CASSVSEPAGGSGANVLTF. Written as DNA, the CDR3 is TGTGCCAGCAGCGTATCCGAGCCAGCGGGGGGCTCTGGGGCCAACGTCCTGACTTTC. The chain couples TRBV9 to TRBJ2-6; 9 nucleotides line up with TRBD2. The J segment lost 0 bases and the V segment lost 1 base, leaving 8 bases of the junction unmatched. This CDR3 contains 19 residues. CDR1 is SGDLS and CDR2 is YYNGEE in the germline V gene. Filled out from reference TRBV9 and TRBJ2-6, the complete variable domain reads DSGVTQTPKHLITATGQRVTLRCSPRSGDLSVYWYQQSLDQGLQFLIQYYNGEERAKGNILERFSAQQFPDLHSELNLSSLELGDSALYFCASSVSEPAGGSGANVLTFGAGSRLTVL.

This clone was counted a single time. The rearrangement joins TRBV29-1 to TRBJ2-7, with TRBD1 matching over 7 bases. The V and J ends lost 5 bases and 1 base, in that order; junction bases with no gene match: 8. The CDR3 extends over 14 amino acids. CDR1 and CDR2 (germline): SQVTM, ANQGSEA. The DNA of the CDR3 is TGCAGCGTTAAGGGACAGCATAGTTCCTACGAGCAGTACTTC. This translates into CSVKGQHSSYEQYF.

This chain joins TRBV6-1 and TRBJ1-5; the match to TRBD1 covers 7 bases. CDR1 and CDR2 (germline): MNHNS, SASEGT. Trimming cost V 6 bases and J 4 bases; bases outside gene matches: 6. The CDR3 extends over 14 amino acids. CDR3: CASRDRKGNQPQHF. As DNA, the CDR3 is TGTGCCAGCAGGGACAGGAAAGGGAATCAGCCCCAGCATTTT.

V usage is TRBV6-1 and J usage is TRBJ2-2; 8 bases align to TRBD1. J was trimmed by 1 base and V by 7 bases; bases with no gene match: 2. The germline CDR1 and CDR2 sequences are MNHNS and SASEGT. The CDR3 is made up of 14 amino acids. The CDR3 DNA is TGTGCCAGCAAAGGACAGGGGAACACCGGGGAGCTGTTTTTT. Amino acids: CASKGQGNTGELFF.

The rearrangement uses TRBV5-6 and TRBJ1-6; no reliable D call. Germline V CDR1 and CDR2: SGHDT, YYEEEE. The V end was cut by 2 bases, the J end by 1 base, with 10 bases between. The CDR3 loop spans 16 amino acids. The chain's CDR3 is CASSLKEGSYNSPLHF. The DNA of the CDR3 is TGTGCCAGCAGCTTAAAAGAGGGTTCCTATAATTCACCCCTCCACTTT.

Remarks on this clone: The same CDR3 is also encoded by other DNA sequences in this sample. V gene TRBV7-3 combines with J gene TRBJ1-1, with D possibly being TRBD1 (6 bases). V lost 3 bases and J 2 bases, leaving 7 bases between the germline ends. The CDR3 runs 13 residues. The V gene's germline CDR1 is SGHTA and CDR2 FQGTGA. CDR3 in DNA: TGTGCCAGCAGCTTGGGACAAAACACTGAAGCTTTCTTT. Protein sequence: CASSLGQNTEAFF.

V usage is TRBV7-9 and J usage is TRBJ2-2; no reliable D call. There are 15 residues in the CDR3. Germline V gives CDR1 SEHNR, CDR2 FQNEAQ (reference sequence). V was trimmed by 0 bases and J by 2 bases, leaving 7 bases between them. CDR3 sequence reads: CASSLAAANTGELFF. For the CDR3, the DNA is TGTGCCAGCAGCTTAGCGGCGGCCAACACCGGGGAGCTGTTTTTT.

This chain links TRBV7-6 with TRBJ2-7, with TRBD1 identical over 10 bases. Trimming removed 5 bases from V and 7 bases from J; junction bases left unmatched: 11. The CDR3 covers 15 residues. The germline CDR1 and CDR2 sequences are SGHVS and FNYEAQ. CDR3 sequence reads: CASSPPRDRGQEQYF. CDR3 coding DNA: TGTGCCAGCAGCCCCCCCCGAGACAGGGGGCAGGAGCAGTACTTC.

The chain employs TRBV29-1 and TRBJ2-3; TRBD2 matches at 12 bases. Germline CDR1 and CDR2: SQVTM and ANQGSEA. This CDR3 spans 16 amino acids. Trimming took 6 bases from V and 5 from J; bases not matched to a gene: 12. The CDR3 region is CSVSPLLAGGEDTQYF. The CDR3 region has the DNA TGCAGCGTGAGTCCGCTACTAGCGGGAGGTGAAGATACGCAGTATTTT.

The chain has TRBV29-1 and TRBJ2-5; D remains ambiguous. CDR1 and CDR2 (germline): SQVTM, ANQGSEA. This CDR3 is built from 13 residues. Trimming pared 3 bases from V and 7 bases from J, leaving 15 bases between. This CDR3 reads CSVESGSSGTQYF. The DNA of the CDR3 is TGCAGCGTTGAGTCCGGCAGTTCGGGGACCCAGTACTTC.

This chain links TRBV7-9 with TRBJ1-6, with 10 bases lining up with TRBD1. The CDR3 loop spans 16 amino acids. Germline V gene sequence: CDR1 SEHNR, CDR2 FQNEAQ (reference sequence). With 6 bases clipped from V and 9 bases from J, the junction kept 11 bases outside the gene matches. The CDR3 here is CASRGDRGLDSSPLHF. CDR3 coding DNA: TGTGCCAGCAGGGGAGACAGGGGGCTGGATAGTTCACCCCTCCACTTT.

The rearrangement joins TRBV25-1 to TRBJ2-1; a possible D gene is TRBD1 (6 bases). In germline, CDR1 is MGHDK, CDR2 SYGVNS. The CDR3 covers 14 residues. V gave up 8 bases and J gave up 3 bases, with 14 bases separating them. The CDR3 loop is CASAERTVYNEQFF. The CDR3 nucleotides are TGTGCCAGCGCGGAGAGGACAGTCTACAATGAGCAGTTCTTC. The variable domain in full, with the rest retrieved from reference TRBV25-1 and TRBJ2-1, is EADIYQTPRYLVIGTGKKITLECSQTMGHDKMYWYQQDPGMELHLIHYSYGVNSTEKGDLSSESTVSRIRTEHFPLTLESARPSHTSQYLCASAERTVYNEQFFGPGTRLTVL.

The chain recombines TRBV10-2 with TRBJ1-2; D ambiguous. The CDR3 consists of 12 residues. Trimming left V 0 bases short and J 5 bases short, with 4 bases between. Germline assignment: CDR1 WSHSY and CDR2 SAAADI. CDR3 amino acids: CASSESQYGYTF. DNA for the CDR3: TGCGCCAGCAGTGAGTCACAGTATGGCTACACCTTC.

With respect to this clone: At one end the junction does not follow the germline gene, possibly because of a read error. The CDR3 sequence is CASSVSSEGAVHF. The CDR3 DNA reads as TGTGCCAGCAGCGTTTCTTCTGAGGGGGCGGTACACTTC. The genes are TRBV9 and TRBJ2-7, with 7 bases matching TRBD1. The CDR3 runs to 13 residues. Germline CDR1 SGDLS, CDR2 YYNGEE.

The J gene is TRBJ2-7, the V gene TRBV27; possibly TRBD1 for D (6 bases). The CDR3 has 15 residues. Deletions cut 0 bases from V and 2 bases from J, with 11 bases between. Per the germline V gene, CDR1 is MNHEY and CDR2 is SMNVEV (reference sequence). The CDR3 loop is CASSLSPGDAYEQYF. CDR3 nucleotides: TGTGCCAGCAGTTTATCGCCAGGGGACGCCTACGAGCAGTACTTC.

The chain recombines TRBV7-6 with TRBJ2-7; 9 nucleotides line up with TRBD1. The CDR3 contains 13 residues. Germline-derived CDR1 and CDR2 are SGHVS and FNYEAQ. V was clipped by 5 bases and J by 4 bases; unmatched bases: 3. The CDR3, as DNA: TGTGCCAGCAGCCCGGGACAGGGATACGAGCAGTACTTC. It specifies CASSPGQGYEQYF.

This clone was counted once. The CDR3 sequence is CASSIGATEKETQYF. The CDR3 DNA sequence: TGTGCCAGTAGTATAGGGGCGACAGAGAAAGAGACCCAGTACTTC. The rearrangement joins TRBV19 to TRBJ2-5; D may be TRBD1 (5 bases). The CDR3 consists of 15 residues. V was pared by 1 base and J by 3 bases, with 12 bases between. From germline, CDR1 is LNHDA and CDR2 SQIVND (reference sequence).

This rearrangement joins TRBV4-1 to TRBJ2-7, with a tentative D call TRBD2 (6 bases). The CDR3 length is 16 residues. The V and J ends lost 1 base and 1 base respectively, with 14 bases between them. Germline CDR1 is MGHRA and CDR2 is YSYEKL. CDR3 DNA sequence: TGCGCCAGCAGCCAAGCTGGGCGGGATGGTTCCTACGAGCAGTACTTC. Amino acid sequence: CASSQAGRDGSYEQYF.